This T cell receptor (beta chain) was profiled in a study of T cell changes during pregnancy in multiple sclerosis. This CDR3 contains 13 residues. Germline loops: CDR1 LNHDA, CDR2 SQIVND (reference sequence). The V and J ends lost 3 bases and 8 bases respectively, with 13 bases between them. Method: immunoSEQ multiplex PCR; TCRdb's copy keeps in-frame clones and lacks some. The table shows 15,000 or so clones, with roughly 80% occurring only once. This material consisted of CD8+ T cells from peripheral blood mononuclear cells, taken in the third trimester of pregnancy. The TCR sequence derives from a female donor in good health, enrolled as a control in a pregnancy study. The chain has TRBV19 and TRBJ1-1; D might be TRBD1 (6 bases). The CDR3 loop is CASSIIGGEEAFF. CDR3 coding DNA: TGTGCCAGTAGTATCATTGGGGGCGAAGAAGCTTTCTTT.